This T cell receptor beta chain was captured by sequencing in a study of technical replicates of blood from a handful of donors. Only in-frame clones appear in the TCRdb table, and some are missing; sequencing was by immunoSEQ multiplex PCR. The sample has around 72,000 clones; 95% to 98% are singletons. The source is a human donor in good health. Sample: T cells isolated from PBMCs.

This chain's CDR3 is CASIWDSTGELFF. CDR3 coding DNA: TGTGCCAGCATTTGGGACAGCACCGGGGAGCTGTTTTTT. The V call is TRBV6-1, the J call TRBJ2-2; TRBD1 matches at 7 bases. CDR3 length: 13 amino acids. Trimming removed 7 bases from V and 4 bases from J; junction bases left unmatched: 3. Germline V gene sequence: CDR1 MNHNS, CDR2 SASEGT.